The present TCR beta chain was sequenced within a study of cytomegalovirus exposure and HLA in healthy donors. For the study at large: Around 200 million T cells yielded 120 million or so unique TCR beta sequences, as an earlier analysis found. Overall study results and limits: Trimming of TCR beta V- and J-genes showed a link, identified in a later analysis, to a missense DCLRE1C variant. Across all donors, roughly uniform sequencing depth was an assumption of the presence/absence analyses.

Note on this clone: Its antigen is unknown. Other DNA sequences in the same sample also yield this CDR3.

V gave up 6 bases and J gave up 1 base; unmatched junction bases: 4. CDR1 and CDR2 (germline): SGHTA, FQGTGA. CDR3 size: 14 residues. The PCR was carried out with 60 Vbeta primers and 13 Jbeta primers. The method was immunoSEQ multiplex PCR; TCRdb's version includes in-frame clones alone and lacks a portion of them. Of fewer than 100,000 clones in the sample, approximately 80% were seen once. Sequenced input: PBMCs. The source of this sequence is a woman aged 40-49 years in good health and CMV-seropositive. J is TRBJ2-7 and V is TRBV7-3; 9 bases fit TRBD2. Written as DNA, the CDR3 is TGTGCCAGCAGTCTGACTAGCGGATCCTACGAGCAGTACTTC. The encoded protein is CASSLTSGSYEQYF.